These 32 T cell receptor beta chains were all obtained from the same sample, sequenced in a study of OX40 agonist ivuxolimab in advanced cancers. Libraries were prepared by immunoSEQ multiplex PCR; TCRdb keeps only in-frame clonotypes and omits some of them. The sample contains 40,000 or so clones, 70% to 90% of which appear only once. The specimen comprised CD4+ or CD8+ T cells sorted from blood, sampled in a trial of the OX40 agonist ivuxolimab. These receptors originate from an adult with an advanced solid tumor such as melanoma, head and neck, liver or kidney cancer.

The chain uses TRBV30 and TRBJ2-2, with 8 nucleotides matching TRBD2. Germline lookup yields CDR1 GTSNPN and CDR2 SVGIG (reference sequence). The junction had 5 bases not matched to a gene; V was cut back by 3 bases and J by 5 bases. The CDR3 runs 14 residues. The CDR3 nucleotides read TGTGCCTGGAGCCGGGGGGGCTGGACCGGGGAGCTGTTTTTT. This encodes CAWSRGGWTGELFF.

The V gene is TRBV27, the J gene TRBJ2-5; D perhaps matches TRBD1 (5 bases). The DNA end is a closer match to TRBJ2-7, so the J assignment may be wrong. The CDR3 runs 13 residues. The germline gives CDR1 MNHEY, CDR2 SMNVEV (reference sequence). CDR3 protein: CASSFYSQGEQYF. The CDR3 bases are TGTGCCAGCAGTTTTTACAGTCAGGGCGAGCAGTACTTC.

This chain connects TRBV5-1 to TRBJ1-1, with D unclear. Germline lookup yields CDR1 SGHRS and CDR2 YFSETQ. This CDR3 spans 14 amino acids. V shed 0 bases and J shed 2 bases, with 8 bases lying between them. DNA for the CDR3: TGCGCCAGCAGCTTGGAGGGAGTAAACACTGAAGCTTTCTTT. Translation gives CASSLEGVNTEAFF.

With regard to this clone: At the DNA level, this CDR3 is encoded by other sequences in the same sample as well. The gene calls are TRBV11-2 and TRBJ2-7, with TRBD1 identical over 11 bases. The CDR3 runs to 18 residues. Germline CDR1 is SGHAT and CDR2 is FQNNGV. With V trimmed by 2 bases and J by 2 bases, 11 bases remained unmatched. The CDR3: CASSLRDRGGFETYEQYF. The CDR3 nucleotides are TGTGCCAGCAGCTTAAGGGACAGGGGGGGTTTTGAGACCTACGAGCAGTACTTC.

V usage is TRBV2 and J usage is TRBJ1-5; D possibly corresponds to TRBD1 (5 bases). The germline CDR1 and CDR2 sequences are SNHLY and FYNNEI. The CDR3 spans 16 residues. V lost 1 base and J 1 base, leaving 11 bases between the germline ends. The DNA of the CDR3 is TGTGCCAGCAGTGAAGGCGGCAGGGAGAGCAATCAGCCCCAGCATTTT. Translating gives CASSEGGRESNQPQHF.

By share, this clone ranks as medium-sized. The chain carries TRBV2 and TRBJ2-5; D gene uncertain. The V and J ends lost 0 bases and 7 bases respectively, with 9 bases between them. Germline V gene sequence: CDR1 SNHLY, CDR2 FYNNEI. The CDR3 has 13 residues. CDR3 residues: CASSEADLGTQYF. CDR3 nucleotide sequence: TGTGCCAGCAGTGAAGCCGACCTAGGGACCCAGTACTTC.

The rearrangement links TRBV27 to TRBJ2-1, with 7 bases aligning to TRBD1. This CDR3 is built from 17 residues. V dropped 2 bases and J dropped 7; count of bases not matched to a gene: 14. Germline CDR1 reads MNHEY; CDR2 reads SMNVEV (reference sequence). The CDR3 DNA is TGTGCCAGCAGTTTACCCCTCTTACAGGGGTTTAAGAATGAGCAGTTCTTC. Protein: CASSLPLLQGFKNEQFF.

The chain is built from TRBV6-5 and TRBJ1-2, with D tentatively TRBD1 (6 bases). This CDR3 comprises 14 residues. Trimming pared 7 bases from V and 3 bases from J, leaving 15 bases between. Germline loops: CDR1 MNHEY, CDR2 SVGAGI. The CDR3: CASTLTGSDYGYTF. The CDR3 bases are TGTGCCAGCACCCTGACAGGTAGCGACTATGGCTACACCTTC.

The chain has TRBV6-6 and TRBJ2-3; D remains unclear. The CDR3 runs 13 residues. Trimming removed 3 bases from V and 5 bases from J, with 9 bases in between. The germline gives CDR1 MNHNY, CDR2 SVGAGI (reference sequence). DNA of the CDR3: TGTGCCAGCAGTTATCACCCCCGAGATACGCAGTATTTT. This codes for CASSYHPRDTQYF.

The J gene is TRBJ2-5, the V gene TRBV7-6; D unresolved. V lost 4 bases to trimming and J lost 2 bases, with 8 bases between them. Per the germline V gene, CDR1 is SGHVS and CDR2 is FNYEAQ. The CDR3 has 13 amino acids. The CDR3 sequence: CASSSDRQETQYF. The CDR3 DNA reads as TGTGCCAGCAGCTCTGATCGTCAAGAGACCCAGTACTTC.

The chain is built from TRBV4-1 and TRBJ2-1; the D gene is possibly TRBD2 (6 bases). V lost 4 bases and J 6 bases, leaving 13 bases between the germline ends. CDR1 and CDR2 (germline): MGHRA, YSYEKL. The CDR3 spans 14 residues. The CDR3 loop reads CASSLPGVGNEQFF. The DNA for the CDR3 is TGCGCCAGCAGCCTCCCGGGGGTCGGCAATGAGCAGTTCTTC.

The chain links TRBV13 to TRBJ2-1; no clear D. CDR1 is PRHDT and CDR2 is FYEKMQ in the germline V gene (reference sequence). The CDR3 is made up of 17 amino acids. V was shortened by 3 bases and J by 0 bases, with 15 bases between the two germline ends. The CDR3 coding sequence is TGTGCCAGCAGCTTGCTCAAGGCCCCAGGCTCCTACAATGAGCAGTTCTTC. Translating gives CASSLLKAPGSYNEQFF.

The chain has TRBV6-1 and TRBJ1-3; D is unresolved. This CDR3 region has 13 residues. The germline V gene encodes CDR1 MNHNS and CDR2 SASEGT. Trimming shortened V by 2 bases and J by 1 base, and 3 bases separated the two germline ends. CDR3 DNA: TGTGCCAGCAGTGAAAATTCTGGAAACACCATATATTTT. Protein product: CASSENSGNTIYF.

Written as DNA, the CDR3 is TGTGCCAGCAGCCAAGATCGGGCGGGAGGGCACCCCTCCTACAATGAGCAGTTCTTC. This gives the protein CASSQDRAGGHPSYNEQFF. The chain has TRBV14 and TRBJ2-1; 9 nucleotides align to TRBD2. The CDR3 runs 19 residues. Trimming removed 0 bases from V and 0 bases from J; junction bases left unmatched: 9. The germline gives CDR1 SGHDN, CDR2 FVKESK.

This clone was found a few times. The chain joins TRBV19 to TRBJ2-1; 9 bases agree with TRBD2. V was pared by 6 bases and J by 6 bases, with 6 bases of the junction left unmatched. CDR1 is LNHDA and CDR2 is SQIVND in the germline V gene (reference sequence). This CDR3 has 14 residues. The CDR3 is CASSVAGASNEQFF. As DNA, the CDR3 is TGTGCCAGTAGCGTAGCGGGAGCTTCCAATGAGCAGTTCTTC.

This clone was seen just once. This chain joins TRBV13 and TRBJ2-7, with D perhaps assigned TRBD1 or TRBD2 (5 bases each). Per germline, CDR1 PRHDT and CDR2 FYEKMQ (reference sequence). Between the trimmed V and J ends, which lost 4 bases and 2 bases, there was a span of 12 bases. This CDR3 region has 14 residues. The DNA for the CDR3 is TGTGCCAGCAGCTGGGTCGGGGCACCCTACGAGCAGTACTTC. It yields the protein CASSWVGAPYEQYF.

The CDR3 spells CASSLTQFAGGQGENSPLHF. Here the CDR3 DNA reads TGTGCCAGCAGTTTAACCCAATTTGCGGGGGGCCAGGGAGAAAATTCACCCCTCCACTTT. This chain uses TRBV28 with TRBJ1-6, with D perhaps TRBD1 (6 bases). The CDR3 is made up of 20 amino acids. Trimming pared 2 bases from V and 7 bases from J, leaving 27 bases between. Germline CDR1 and CDR2: MDHEN and SYDVKM. The full variable domain, completed using reference TRBV28 and TRBJ1-6, is DVKVTQSSRYLVKRTGEKVFLECVQDMDHENMFWYRQDPGLGLRLIYFSYDVKMKEKGDIPEGYSVSREKKERFSLILESASTNQTSMYLCASSLTQFAGGQGENSPLHFGNGTRLTVT.

The chain links TRBV9 to TRBJ2-7, with D unresolved. Germline assignment: CDR1 SGDLS and CDR2 YYNGEE. The CDR3 has 15 residues. V shed 0 bases and J shed 1 base, with 11 bases lying between them. In DNA, the CDR3 is TGTGCCAGCAGCGTAGGAAACGGGCTTTCCTACGAGCAGTACTTC. Its protein product is CASSVGNGLSYEQYF.

By its share, this clone is medium-sized. CDR3 DNA: TGTGCCAGCAGCTTAGTTGAGGGGAGCTACGAGCAGTACTTC. It specifies CASSLVEGSYEQYF. The chain combines TRBV7-8 with TRBJ2-7, with D perhaps TRBD1 or TRBD2 (5 bases each). Trimming cost V 1 base and J 3 bases, with 10 bases left between them. The CDR3 extends over 14 amino acids. Germline CDR1 and CDR2: SGHVS and FQNEAQ.

This clone was detected only once. This rearrangement joins TRBV7-9 to TRBJ2-2, with D possibly TRBD2 on 5 matching bases. This CDR3 is built from 12 residues. Trimming stripped 8 bases from V and 6 bases from J, with 10 bases between. Germline V gives CDR1 SEHNR, CDR2 FQNEAQ (reference sequence). CDR3 sequence reads: CASGPGSGELFF. DNA for the CDR3: TGTGCCAGCGGACCGGGGTCCGGGGAGCTGTTTTTT.

The J gene is TRBJ1-1, the V gene TRBV27; 8 bases line up with TRBD1. Germline CDR1 MNHEY, CDR2 SMNVEV (reference sequence). Germline trimming cut 4 bases from V and 4 bases from J; bases unmatched to any gene: 2. This CDR3 is 13 amino acids long. This CDR3 reads CASSWTGRTEAFF. Here the CDR3 DNA reads TGTGCCAGCAGTTGGACAGGGCGCACTGAAGCTTTCTTT.

V usage is TRBV5-1 and J usage is TRBJ1-1, with 7 bases that match TRBD1. The J segment lost 4 bases and the V segment lost 4 bases, leaving 1 base of the junction unmatched. This CDR3 region has 12 residues. Germline CDR1 is SGHRS and CDR2 is YFSETQ. CDR3 region: CASSGDSTEAFF. The CDR3 DNA reads TGCGCCAGCAGCGGGGACAGCACTGAAGCTTTCTTT.

The V gene is TRBV28, the J gene TRBJ2-4; 7 bases align to TRBD1. V lost 5 bases to trimming and J lost 0 bases; unmatched junction nucleotides: 7. CDR3 size: 16 residues. Per germline, CDR1 MDHEN and CDR2 SYDVKM. The CDR3 DNA follows: TGTGCCAGCAGTCTGGGGACAGTTCTAGCCAAAAACATTCAGTACTTC. Its protein is CASSLGTVLAKNIQYF.

A note on this clone: The junction and the germline gene differ at one end; a read error may be behind it. The DNA for the CDR3 is TGTGCCAGCAGCCTAGAGGTCACCCCCTACAATGAGCAGTTCTTC. This translates into CASSLEVTPYNEQFF. The chain recombines TRBV11-3 with TRBJ2-1, with D unclear. CDR1 and CDR2 (germline): SGHNT, YENEEA. CDR3 length: 15 residues.

This clone is a singleton in its sample. The chain carries TRBV6-1 and TRBJ2-3; D not resolved. CDR3 size: 12 residues. Looked up from germline, CDR1 is MNHNS and CDR2 is SASEGT. Trimming removed 4 bases from V and 6 bases from J, with 8 bases in between. In nucleotides, the CDR3 is TGTGCCAGCAGTGGCTCTGCCGATACGCAGTATTTT. The encoded protein is CASSGSADTQYF.

The chain links TRBV7-9 to TRBJ1-4, with D uncertain. V lost 2 bases and J 0 bases, leaving 19 bases between the germline ends. This CDR3 spans 19 amino acids. The germline V gene encodes CDR1 SEHNR and CDR2 FQNEAQ (reference sequence). CDR3 amino acids: CASSLTTSKDRTTNEKLFF. In nucleotides, the CDR3 is TGTGCCAGCAGCTTAACCACCTCGAAGGACCGGACAACTAATGAAAAACTGTTTTTT.

This clone was seen ten or more times. Other DNA variants within this sample encode the same CDR3. The chain is built from TRBV4-1 and TRBJ2-3; D remains ambiguous. The CDR3 totals 14 residues. Trimming left V 0 bases short and J 2 bases short, with 6 bases between. CDR1 is MGHRA, CDR2 YSYEKL, per germline. The CDR3 nucleotides are TGCGCCAGCAGCCAAGAGGTTCCCACAGATACGCAGTATTTT. It specifies CASSQEVPTDTQYF.

The chain links TRBV7-6 to TRBJ2-5; 7 bases map to TRBD2. This CDR3 comprises 16 residues. Trimming took 3 bases from V and 5 from J; bases not matched to a gene: 12. CDR1 is SGHVS and CDR2 is FNYEAQ in the germline V gene. The CDR3: CASSLRGGGGGETQYF. As DNA, the CDR3 is TGTGCCAGCAGCTTGCGGGGCGGCGGGGGAGGGGAGACCCAGTACTTC.

The chain carries TRBV13 and TRBJ2-3, with no clear D. This CDR3 region has 16 residues. Trimming removed 5 bases from V and 10 bases from J, with 25 bases in between. Germline V gene lookup returns CDR1 PRHDT and CDR2 FYEKMQ (reference sequence). In DNA form, the CDR3 reads TGTGCCAGCAGCACGATTGGTCTGCTTACCCCAGTGTCGCAGTATTTT. This translates into CASSTIGLLTPVSQYF.

CDR3 amino acids: CASSLDRGGLAGKTNNEQFF. CDR3 sequence (DNA): TGTGCCAGCAGCTTAGACCGTGGGGGACTAGCGGGTAAAACAAACAATGAGCAGTTCTTC. The chain recombines TRBV11-2 with TRBJ2-1; 12 nucleotides agree with TRBD2. This CDR3 spans 20 amino acids. CDR1 and CDR2 from the germline V gene are SGHAT and FQNNGV. V lost 0 bases to trimming and J lost 5 bases; unmatched junction nucleotides: 14.

This clone was detected once. The CDR3 protein is CASRIPLVGRTSTDTQYF. The CDR3 DNA is TGTGCCAGCAGGATTCCTCTAGTGGGTCGCACTAGCACAGATACGCAGTATTTT. V gene TRBV25-1 combines with J gene TRBJ2-3, with D hard to call. The CDR3 runs 18 residues. Trimming removed 6 bases from V and 0 bases from J, with 22 bases in between. Looked up from germline, CDR1 is MGHDK and CDR2 is SYGVNS. The full variable domain, its missing parts supplied by reference TRBV25-1 and TRBJ2-3, is EADIYQTPRYLVIGTGKKITLECSQTMGHDKMYWYQQDPGMELHLIHYSYGVNSTEKGDLSSESTVSRIRTEHFPLTLESARPSHTSQYLCASRIPLVGRTSTDTQYFGPGTRLTVL.

This clone was observed once. CDR3 bases: TGTGCCAGCAAAAGGACAGGGGGCAACACCGGGGAGCTGTTTTTT. It yields the protein CASKRTGGNTGELFF. The V call is TRBV2, the J call TRBJ2-2; 11 nucleotides match TRBD1. Germline V lookup: CDR1 SNHLY, CDR2 FYNNEI. The CDR3 contains 15 residues. After removal of 7 bases from V and 2 bases from J, the junction contained 3 bases not matched to a gene. The complete variable domain, with remaining parts taken from reference TRBV2 and TRBJ2-2, reads EPEVTQTPSHQVTQMGQEVILRCVPISNHLYFYWYRQILGQKVEFLVSFYNNEISEKSEIFDDQFSVERPDGSNFTLKIRSTKLEDSAMYFCASKRTGGNTGELFFGEGSRLTVL.